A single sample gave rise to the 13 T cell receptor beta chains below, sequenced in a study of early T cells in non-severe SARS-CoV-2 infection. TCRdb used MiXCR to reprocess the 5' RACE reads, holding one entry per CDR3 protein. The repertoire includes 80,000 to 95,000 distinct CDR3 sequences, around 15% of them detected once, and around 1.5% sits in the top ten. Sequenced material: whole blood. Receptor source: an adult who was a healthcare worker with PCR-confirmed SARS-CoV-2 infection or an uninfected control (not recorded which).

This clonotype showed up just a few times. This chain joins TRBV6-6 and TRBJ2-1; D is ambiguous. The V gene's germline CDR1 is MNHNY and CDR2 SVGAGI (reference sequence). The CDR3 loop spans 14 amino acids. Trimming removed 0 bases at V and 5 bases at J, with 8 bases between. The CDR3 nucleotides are TGTGCCAGCAGTTACTCGAGGCCCGACAATGAGCAGTTCTTC. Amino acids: CASSYSRPDNEQFF.

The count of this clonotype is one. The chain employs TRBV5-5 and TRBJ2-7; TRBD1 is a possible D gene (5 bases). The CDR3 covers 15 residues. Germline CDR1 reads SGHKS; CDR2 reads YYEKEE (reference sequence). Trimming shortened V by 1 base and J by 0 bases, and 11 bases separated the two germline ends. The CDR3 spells CASSLTGLSSYEQYF. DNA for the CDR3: TGTGCCAGCAGCTTGACAGGCCTTTCCTCCTACGAGCAGTACTTC. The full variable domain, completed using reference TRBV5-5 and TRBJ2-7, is DAGVTQSPTHLIKTRGQQVTLRCSPISGHKSVSWYQQVLGQGPQFIFQYYEKEERGRGNFPDRFSARQFPNYSSELNVNALLLGDSALYLCASSLTGLSSYEQYFGPGTRLTVT.

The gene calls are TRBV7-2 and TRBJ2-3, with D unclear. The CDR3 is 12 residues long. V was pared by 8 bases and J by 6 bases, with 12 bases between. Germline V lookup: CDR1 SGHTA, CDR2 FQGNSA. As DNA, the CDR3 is TGTGCCAGCTCCCGTAGATCCGATACGCAGTATTTT. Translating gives CASSRRSDTQYF. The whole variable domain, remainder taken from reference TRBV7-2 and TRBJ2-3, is GAGVSQSPSNKVTEKGKDVELRCDPISGHTALYWYRQSLGQGLEFLIYFQGNSAPDKSGLPSDRFSAERTGGSVSTLTIQRTQQEDSAVYLCASSRRSDTQYFGPGTRLTVL.

The CDR3 is CSVGSGFNTDTQYF. The CDR3, as DNA: TGCAGCGTTGGAAGTGGGTTTAACACAGATACGCAGTATTTT. The chain uses TRBV29-1 and TRBJ2-3, with D unclear. This CDR3 is 14 amino acids long. V dropped 4 bases and J dropped 2 bases, with 13 bases sitting between them. Germline-derived CDR1 and CDR2 are SQVTM and ANQGSEA.

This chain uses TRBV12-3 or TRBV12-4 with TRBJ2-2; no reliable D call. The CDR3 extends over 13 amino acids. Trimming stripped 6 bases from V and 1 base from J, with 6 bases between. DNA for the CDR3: TGTGCCAGCAGGGATAGGAACACCGGGGAGCTGTTTTTT. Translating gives CASRDRNTGELFF.

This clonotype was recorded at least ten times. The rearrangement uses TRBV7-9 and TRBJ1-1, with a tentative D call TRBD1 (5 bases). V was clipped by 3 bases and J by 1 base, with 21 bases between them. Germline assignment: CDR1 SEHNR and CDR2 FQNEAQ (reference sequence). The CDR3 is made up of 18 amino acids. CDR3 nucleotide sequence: TGTGCCAGCAGCTTGGGGGGTGGGACCCCCCAGAAGAACACTGAAGCTTTCTTT. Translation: CASSLGGGTPQKNTEAFF.

CDR3 in DNA: TGCAGCGTTGTAGGCCAGGGGGCATACGAGCAGTACTTC. This encodes CSVVGQGAYEQYF. V and J are TRBV29-1 and TRBJ2-7, with 8 bases identical to TRBD1. CDR1 and CDR2 (germline): SQVTM, ANQGSEA. J was trimmed by 4 bases and V by 4 bases; bases with no gene match: 6. The CDR3 extends over 13 amino acids.

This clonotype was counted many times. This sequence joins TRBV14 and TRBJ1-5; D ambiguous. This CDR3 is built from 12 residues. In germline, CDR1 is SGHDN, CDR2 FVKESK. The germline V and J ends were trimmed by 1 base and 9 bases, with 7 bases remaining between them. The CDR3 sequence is CASSQAVGPQHF. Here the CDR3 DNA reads TGTGCCAGCAGCCAAGCGGTCGGGCCCCAGCATTTT.

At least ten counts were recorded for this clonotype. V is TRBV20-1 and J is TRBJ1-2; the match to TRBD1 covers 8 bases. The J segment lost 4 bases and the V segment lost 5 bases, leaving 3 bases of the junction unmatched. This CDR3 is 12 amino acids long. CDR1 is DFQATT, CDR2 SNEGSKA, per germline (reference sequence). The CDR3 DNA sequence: TGCAGTGCTGACGACAGGGGCTATGGCTACACCTTC. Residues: CSADDRGYGYTF.

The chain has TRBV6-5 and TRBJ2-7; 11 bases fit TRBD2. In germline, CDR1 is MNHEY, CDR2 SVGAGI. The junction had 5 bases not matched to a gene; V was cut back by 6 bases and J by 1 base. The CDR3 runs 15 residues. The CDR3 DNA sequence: TGTGCCAGCAGCCGGGGGACTAGCGGTTCCTACGAGCAGTACTTC. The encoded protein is CASSRGTSGSYEQYF.

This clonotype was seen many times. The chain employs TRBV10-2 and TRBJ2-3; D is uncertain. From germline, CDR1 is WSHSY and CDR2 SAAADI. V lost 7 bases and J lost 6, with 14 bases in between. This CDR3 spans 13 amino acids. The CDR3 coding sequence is TGCGCCAGCATGCTTAGTCCGGCGGATACGCAGTATTTT. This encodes CASMLSPADTQYF.

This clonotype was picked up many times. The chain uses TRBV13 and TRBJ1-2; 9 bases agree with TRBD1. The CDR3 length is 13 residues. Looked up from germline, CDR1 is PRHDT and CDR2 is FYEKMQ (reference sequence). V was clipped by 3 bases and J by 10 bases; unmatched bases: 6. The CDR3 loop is CASSLDRGGVYTF. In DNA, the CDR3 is TGTGCCAGCAGCTTGGACAGGGGAGGAGTCTACACCTTC.

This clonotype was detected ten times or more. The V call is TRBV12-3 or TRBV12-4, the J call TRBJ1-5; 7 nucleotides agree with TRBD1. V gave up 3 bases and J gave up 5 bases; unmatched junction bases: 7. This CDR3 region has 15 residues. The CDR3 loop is CASSLGRGSDQPQHF. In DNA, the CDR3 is TGTGCCAGCAGTTTGGGCAGGGGGAGCGATCAGCCCCAGCATTTT.